This is a list of T cell receptor beta chains from one sample in a study of T cells after posttransplantation cyclophosphamide. The data were produced by immunoSEQ multiplex PCR, yet TCRdb's version contains in-frame clones alone and is incomplete. Here the sample spans approximately 52,000 clones, roughly 86% being singletons. The sequencing input was PBMCs. These receptors were obtained from a man between 25 and 39 years old with a blood cancer, CMV-positive, and with a related stem cell donor. The CDR3 runs from the conserved cysteine through the conserved F or W. D genes are given only for firm matches. Clone size is stated in some rows and not others, as once, few, many or a class when expanded.

v_call	j_call	d_call	clone_size	cdr3_nt	cdr3_aa
TRBV10-1	TRBJ2-7	TRBD2	once	TGCGCCAGCAGTCAACTTACTAGCGGGAGGCCATACGAGCAGTACTTC	CASSQLTSGRPYEQYF
TRBV5-1	TRBJ2-7	TRBD2	.	TGCGCCAGCAGCCAAGGGACTAGCGGGGGAGCCTACGAGCAGTACTTC	CASSQGTSGGAYEQYF
TRBV19	TRBJ1-2	.	.	TGTGCCAGTAGTATAGGGGGCATTGACTATGGCTACACCTTC	CASSIGGIDYGYTF
TRBV27	TRBJ2-1	TRBD2	.	TGTGCCAGCAGTTCCCCCGGGGTTGGGGGGGAAAGCTCCTACAATGAGCAGTTCTTC	CASSSPGVGGESSYNEQFF
TRBV6-1	TRBJ2-4	.	.	TGTGCCACGACACGGACGAGGGGGAAAAACATTCAGTACTTC	CATTRTRGKNIQYF
TRBV6-6	TRBJ2-7	.	.	TGTGCCAGCAGTGGGGCCGCAGGGTTGGTGCAGTACTTC	CASSGAAGLVQYF
TRBV7-7	TRBJ2-1	TRBD2	.	TGTGCTAGCAGCTCGGTAGCGGGAGTTTCCTACAATGAGCAGTTCTTC	CASSSVAGVSYNEQFF
TRBV27	TRBJ1-5	.	.	TGTGCCAGCAGTACCGTAGGCCCGACTGGTCCTTATAGCAATCAGCCCCAGCATTTT	CASSTVGPTGPYSNQPQHF
TRBV5-4	TRBJ2-1	TRBD2	.	TGTGCCAGCGCTCAAGCGGGGGGGGTTCGTAATGAGCAGTTCTTC	CASAQAGGVRNEQFF
TRBV9	TRBJ2-6	.	.	TGTGCCAGCAGCGTAGGTGCGAGATCTTCTGGGGCCAACGTCCTGACTTTC	CASSVGARSSGANVLTF
TRBV7-3	TRBJ1-1	.	.	TGTGCCAGCAGCTTAATGGCCTACACTGAAGCTTTCTTT	CASSLMAYTEAFF
TRBV29-1	TRBJ2-5	TRBD1	.	TGCAGCGTTGTCGACAGGGGGCGCGGCGAGACCCAGTACTTC	CSVVDRGRGETQYF
TRBV27	TRBJ2-2	TRBD2	.	TGTGCCAGCAGCTCAACTCCCATAGCGGGATACACCGGGGAGCTGTTTTTT	CASSSTPIAGYTGELFF
TRBV6-5	TRBJ1-2	.	.	TGTGCCAGCAGTGCGCAGGGTGGAGGCTACACCTTC	CASSAQGGGYTF
TRBV9	TRBJ2-7	TRBD2	.	TGTGCCAGCAGCGCCAGGACTAGCGGGAGGCCCCCCTACGAGCAGTACTTC	CASSARTSGRPPYEQYF
TRBV7-2	TRBJ2-5	.	once	TGTGCCAGCAGCCCCCGAGGGAACCCTGGGGAGACCCAGTACTTC	CASSPRGNPGETQYF
TRBV5-4	TRBJ2-1	TRBD2	.	TGTGCCAGCAGCTTGGAGGCGGGAGCCAACAATGAGCAGTTCTTC	CASSLEAGANNEQFF
TRBV7-2	TRBJ2-1	.	.	TGTGCCAGCAGCTCAAGGACAGCGGGGGAGCAGTTCTTC	CASSSRTAGEQFF
TRBV27	TRBJ2-5	.	once	TGTGCCAGCAGTTTGGGAGGTGGGCCCCAAGAGACCCAGTACTTC	CASSLGGGPQETQYF
TRBV5-6	TRBJ2-7	TRBD2	.	TGTGCCAGCAGCTTCCGGCTAGCGGGCCACGAGCAGTACTTC	CASSFRLAGHEQYF
TRBV7-9	TRBJ2-5	.	.	TGTGCCAGCAGCTTAGGCGGTCAAGAGACCCAGTACTTC	CASSLGGQETQYF
TRBV29-1	TRBJ1-1	TRBD1	.	TGCAGCGTTGAGCGGGACAGATTACAGAACACTGAAGCTTTCTTT	CSVERDRLQNTEAFF
TRBV7-9	TRBJ2-5	TRBD2	.	TGTGCCAGCAGCTTATCCCCTGGACTAGCGGGCCAAGAGACCCAGTACTTC	CASSLSPGLAGQETQYF
TRBV7-7	TRBJ2-5	.	.	TGTGCTAGCAGCCCAGCAGGGTGGGGAGAGACCCAGTACTTC	CASSPAGWGETQYF
TRBV19	TRBJ1-1	.	.	TGTGCCAGTAGTATGGACATCTCCCTGAACACTGAAGCTTTCTTT	CASSMDISLNTEAFF
TRBV27	TRBJ2-5	.	few	TGTGCCAGCAGTTTACGAGGGGGCCAAGAGACCCAGTACTTC	CASSLRGGQETQYF
TRBV9	TRBJ1-2	.	.	TGTGCCAGCAGCCCCCATGTTCGGGATCGGGATGGCTACACCTTC	CASSPHVRDRDGYTF
TRBV4-2	TRBJ2-5	TRBD2	once	TGTGCCAGCAGCCAAGATGGCGCTAGCGGGAGGCCCCTAGTAAGGGAGACCCAGTACTTC	CASSQDGASGRPLVRETQYF
TRBV5-4	TRBJ2-7	TRBD1	.	TGTGCCAGCAGCTTGGCAGGGCCCAGGGGGAAGTCTCACGAGCAGTACTTC	CASSLAGPRGKSHEQYF
TRBV18	TRBJ1-5	TRBD1	.	TGTGCCAGCTCACCCGGGACAGGGCCCAATCAGCCCCAGCATTTT	CASSPGTGPNQPQHF
TRBV6-1	TRBJ2-3	TRBD2	.	TGTGCCACACACCCTAGCGGGGGAGATACGCAGTATTTT	CATHPSGGDTQYF
TRBV19	TRBJ2-1	TRBD2	.	TGTGCCAGTAGTCAAATCCTAGCGGGAGTAGGTAATGAGCAGTTCTTC	CASSQILAGVGNEQFF
TRBV9	TRBJ2-7	.	once	TGTGCCAGCAGCGTAGAGAGGGCCCCCTACGAGCAGTACTTC	CASSVERAPYEQYF
TRBV28	TRBJ1-2	TRBD1	.	TGTGCCAGCAGTTTATCACAGGGGATCTATGGCTACACCTTC	CASSLSQGIYGYTF
TRBV11-2	TRBJ2-7	.	.	TGTGCCAGCAGCTCGGTCCGATTTCGTCTTCTACAGTACTTC	CASSSVRFRLLQYF
TRBV30	TRBJ2-7	TRBD2	.	TGTGCCTGGAATGCACGGGCTAGCGGGACCTACCCAGGCGAGCAGTACTTC	CAWNARASGTYPGEQYF
TRBV5-1	TRBJ2-7	TRBD2	.	TGCGCCAGCAGCTTGGAGGTCGGGACTATCGGCTACGAGCAGTACTTC	CASSLEVGTIGYEQYF
TRBV4-1	TRBJ1-1	.	few	TGCGCCAGCAGGGGGGAGGGGCCCACTGAAGCTTTCTTT	CASRGEGPTEAFF
TRBV30	TRBJ2-1	TRBD2	once	TGTGCCTGGGAAAGACTAGCGGGAGGAGTTGAGCAGTTCTTC	CAWERLAGGVEQFF
TRBV30	TRBJ2-2	TRBD2	.	TGTGCCTGGAAGGGAGGGGAGTTTACCGGGGAGCTGTTTTTT	CAWKGGEFTGELFF
TRBV4-3	TRBJ2-5	TRBD1	.	TGCGCCAGCAGCCAAGACAGGGGGCTAAAGACCCAGTACTTC	CASSQDRGLKTQYF
TRBV5-4	TRBJ2-2	TRBD1	.	TGTGCCAGCAGCCCGAGACAGGGAACCGGGGAGCTGTTTTTT	CASSPRQGTGELFF
TRBV7-9	TRBJ2-5	TRBD1	.	TGTGCCAGCAGCTTCCTCACAGGGGTTGTGGAGACCCAGTACTTC	CASSFLTGVVETQYF
TRBV5-1	TRBJ2-1	TRBD1	.	TGCGCCAGCAGTCCCTTTGGGGGACAGGGGCATAACAATGAGCAGTTCTTC	CASSPFGGQGHNNEQFF
TRBV5-4	TRBJ1-2	.	.	TGTGCCAGCAGCCCCCTTTCAGCTAACTATGGCTACACCTTC	CASSPLSANYGYTF
TRBV27	TRBJ1-5	.	.	TGTGCCAGCCGCAGCCTAGAGGGGGTTAGGCAGCCCCAGCATTTT	CASRSLEGVRQPQHF
TRBV4-1	TRBJ2-1	TRBD2	.	TGCGCCAGCAGCCCCCGACTAGCGGGGGTCTCCTACAATGAGCAGTTCTTC	CASSPRLAGVSYNEQFF
TRBV5-1	TRBJ2-1	TRBD2	once	TGCGCCAGCAGCCGTCAGATAGCTAGCGGGGCCTCTTACAATGAGCAGTTCTTC	CASSRQIASGASYNEQFF
TRBV19	TRBJ2-1	TRBD2	.	TGTGCCAGTAGTAAAGGACTAGCGGTATACAATGAGCAGTTCTTC	CASSKGLAVYNEQFF
TRBV5-6	TRBJ1-1	TRBD1	once	TGTGCCAGCAGCTCCACAGGGGCTAACACTGAAGCTTTCTTT	CASSSTGANTEAFF
TRBV19	TRBJ1-3	.	few	TGTGCCAGTAGTATAATGGGAGGAACTGGAAACACCATATATTTT	CASSIMGGTGNTIYF
TRBV28	TRBJ2-1	.	.	TGTGCCGTGCAGGACACTATTGAGCAGTTCTTC	CAVQDTIEQFF
TRBV28	TRBJ2-1	TRBD2	.	TGTGCCAGCAGTGTAGGACTAGCTTTTTCAACCTACAATGAGCAGTTCTTC	CASSVGLAFSTYNEQFF